This TCR beta chain was retrieved from a study of breast tumors, draining lymph nodes, adjacent tissues. TCRdb analysed the multiplex PCR reads with MiXCR anew, one entry per CDR3 protein. The sample yields some 100,000 distinct CDR3 sequences, about 20% seen once. The CDR3 runs 14 residues. Germline values: CDR1 DFQATT, CDR2 SNEGSKA (reference sequence). Axillary draining lymph nodes of breast cancer patients supplied the node samples. With regard to this clonotype: This may be a read error: a much more frequent sequence differs by one nucleotide.

The TCR was taken from a female donor with breast cancer. Some clones in this sample may be carry-over from other donors' samples. Sequencing was performed on axillary lymph node tissue. V is TRBV20-1 and J is TRBJ2-3; D possibly corresponds to TRBD2 (6 bases). The CDR3 loop reads CNARTGTLTDTQYF. The CDR3 region has the DNA TGCAATGCTAGAACCGGGACTCTCACAGATACGCAGTATTTT.